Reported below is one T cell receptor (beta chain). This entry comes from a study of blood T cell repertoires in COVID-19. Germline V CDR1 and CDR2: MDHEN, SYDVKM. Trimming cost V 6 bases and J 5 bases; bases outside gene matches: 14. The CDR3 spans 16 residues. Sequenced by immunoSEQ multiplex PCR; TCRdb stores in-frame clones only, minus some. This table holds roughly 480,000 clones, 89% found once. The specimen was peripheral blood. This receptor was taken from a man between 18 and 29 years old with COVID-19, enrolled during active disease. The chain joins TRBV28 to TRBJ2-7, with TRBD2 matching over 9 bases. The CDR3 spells CASRTGPSRTSDEQYF. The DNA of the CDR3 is TGTGCCAGCAGAACTGGCCCCTCCCGGACTAGCGACGAGCAGTACTTC.